The 27 T cell receptor beta chains presented below share a single source sample, sequenced in a study of metastatic and nonmetastatic thyroid tumors. Nobody among the patients had been given any treatment before thyroid surgery. Through MiXCR, TCRdb re-clonotyped the PCR reads. The table has about 92,000 clones, more than 13% seen once. Sequencing input: blood. Receptors were obtained from a female donor with papillary thyroid cancer or a benign thyroid nodule (not recorded which). Some clones in this sample may be carry-over from other donors' samples.

Many counts were recorded for this clone. This sequence joins TRBV28 and TRBJ1-5, with TRBD1 identical over 8 bases. This CDR3 is built from 17 residues. Germline CDR1 is MDHEN and CDR2 is SYDVKM. Trimming removed 2 bases from V and 3 bases from J; junction bases left unmatched: 9. The CDR3 DNA reads TGTGCCAGCAGTTTAAGGTCCTGGACAGGGAACAATCAGCCCCAGCATTTT. The encoded protein is CASSLRSWTGNNQPQHF.

This clone was seen ten or more times. The genes are TRBV12-3 or TRBV12-4 and TRBJ2-5; 9 nucleotides agree with TRBD1. CDR3 length equals 17 residues. V shed 4 bases and J 3 bases; nucleotides not matched to a gene: 12. CDR3 bases: TGTGCCAGCAGTTCAACCGGGACAGGGAGGGTAGAAGAGACCCAGTACTTC. This translates into CASSSTGTGRVEETQYF.

This clone was recorded many times. The chain is built from TRBV6-1 and TRBJ2-1; the D is unclear. The CDR3 is 14 residues long. In germline, CDR1 is MNHNS, CDR2 SASEGT. Trimming removed 1 base at V and 7 bases at J, with 11 bases between. CDR3 residues: CASSEDPLKNEQFF. Here the CDR3 DNA reads TGTGCCAGCAGTGAAGATCCCCTTAAGAATGAGCAGTTCTTC.

With respect to this clone: This may come from a read error, since a much larger clone is one base off. The chain is built from TRBV5-1 and TRBJ2-3; D possibly corresponds to TRBD2 (5 bases). CDR1 SGHRS and CDR2 YFSETQ come from the germline V gene. The CDR3 sequence is 14 residues long. V was shortened by 5 bases and J by 3 bases, with 13 bases between the two germline ends. The CDR3 spells CASRDHGGTDTQYF. Written as DNA, the CDR3 is TGCGCCAGCAGAGACCACGGAGGTACAGATACGCAGTATTTT.

This clone came up many times. V usage is TRBV18 and J usage is TRBJ1-2; D not certain. Trimming left V 3 bases short and J 2 bases short, with 7 bases between. The CDR3 contains 13 residues. Germline lookup yields CDR1 KGHSH and CDR2 LQKENI. This CDR3 reads CASSPTDNYGYTF. The CDR3 DNA is TGTGCCAGCTCACCGACCGACAACTATGGCTACACCTTC.

On this clone itself: Being one base from a much bigger clone, this may be a read error. Additional DNA sequences in this sample encode the identical CDR3. This chain joins TRBV18 and TRBJ2-3; D is unresolved. Looked up from germline, CDR1 is KGHSH and CDR2 is LQKENI. The CDR3 is made up of 16 amino acids. The CDR3 DNA sequence: TGTGCCAGCTCACCGATGATCGGTCAAACGGCAGATACGCAATATTTT. Protein product: CASSPMIGQTADTQYF.

This clone was observed at least ten times. The CDR3 region has the DNA TGTGCCAGCCTATTGCGGGGTAGCGACGAGCAGTACTTC. Its translation is CASLLRGSDEQYF. The rearrangement links TRBV12-3 or TRBV12-4 to TRBJ2-7; D is possibly TRBD2 (6 bases). This CDR3 has 13 residues. V was shortened by 8 bases and J by 5 bases, with 16 bases between the two germline ends.

This clone showed up many times. The rearrangement links TRBV6-1 to TRBJ1-5; a possible D gene is TRBD1 (6 bases). V was clipped by 5 bases and J by 5 bases, with 16 bases between them. Germline CDR1 reads MNHNS; CDR2 reads SASEGT. This CDR3 spans 15 amino acids. The CDR3: CASSRVTGGDQPQHF. The DNA for the CDR3 is TGTGCCAGCAGTAGGGTGACGGGGGGCGATCAGCCCCAGCATTTT.

As for this clone: A read error may explain this, as a much larger clone is one base away. The V and J genes are TRBV6-1 and TRBJ2-7; D unresolved. Germline loops: CDR1 MNHNS, CDR2 SASEGT. The CDR3 has 11 residues. The CDR3 nucleotides read TGTGCCAGCAGTGATTACTACGAGCAGTACTTT. Translation gives CASSDYYEQYF.

This clone was observed many times. This chain joins TRBV9 and TRBJ2-1; tentatively, D is TRBD2 (5 bases). This CDR3 comprises 13 residues. Germline V gene sequence: CDR1 SGDLS, CDR2 YYNGEE. Trimming shortened V by 2 bases and J by 5 bases, and 8 bases separated the two germline ends. CDR3 coding DNA: TGTGCCAGCAGCGTCGGAGGCGACAATGAGCAGTTCTTC. Protein sequence: CASSVGGDNEQFF.

The CDR3 sequence is CASSLAGRSGGCTDTQYF. The CDR3 DNA is TGCGCCAGCAGCTTGGCCGGACGCAGCGGGGGGTGCACAGATACGCAGTATTTT. The chain is built from TRBV5-1 and TRBJ2-3, with 9 bases matching TRBD2. V shed 0 bases, J shed 1 base, and the junction held 9 bases outside the gene matches. Germline values: CDR1 SGHRS, CDR2 YFSETQ. The CDR3 totals 18 residues. Full variable domain (rest looked up from reference TRBV5-1 and TRBJ2-3): KAGVTQTPRYLIKTRGQQVTLSCSPISGHRSVSWYQQTPGQGLQFLFEYFSETQRNKGNFPGRFSGRQFSNSRSEMNVSTLELGDSALYLCASSLAGRSGGCTDTQYFGPGTRLTVL.

There are many counts of this clone. The chain has TRBV19 and TRBJ2-3; 9 bases line up with TRBD1. V was pared by 5 bases and J by 4 bases, with 4 bases of the junction left unmatched. This CDR3 is 14 amino acids long. Germline V gene data show CDR1 as LNHDA and CDR2 as SQIVND (reference sequence). CDR3 sequence (DNA): TGTGCCAGTAGTTTGGGACAGGGATCAGATACGCAGTATTTT. Its protein product is CASSLGQGSDTQYF. Together with reference TRBV19 and TRBJ2-3, the CDR3 gives the full variable domain: DGGITQSPKYLFRKEGQNVTLSCEQNLNHDAMYWYRQDPGQGLRLIYYSQIVNDFQKGDIAEGYSVSREKKESFPLTVTSAQKNPTAFYLCASSLGQGSDTQYFGPGTRLTVL.

This clone occurred a few times. This may be a read error: a much more frequent sequence differs by one nucleotide. The rearrangement links TRBV10-3 to TRBJ2-1; 9 bases match TRBD2. The CDR3 contains 14 residues. The germline V gene encodes CDR1 ENHRY and CDR2 SYGVKD. V lost 2 bases, J lost 6 bases, and 2 bases stayed unmatched. The CDR3 loop reads CAISEGTSFNEQFF. The CDR3 bases are TGTGCCATCAGTGAGGGGACTAGCTTCAATGAGCAGTTCTTC.

This clone showed up many times. The chain joins TRBV6-1 to TRBJ2-1; the D is unclear. V lost 7 bases and J lost 3, with 13 bases in between. The CDR3 is 14 residues long. Germline CDR1 and CDR2: MNHNS and SASEGT. Here the CDR3 reads CASIPPGGYNEQFF. The CDR3 DNA follows: TGTGCCAGCATCCCCCCCGGTGGCTACAATGAGCAGTTCTTC.

Many counts were recorded for this clone. Here the CDR3 DNA reads TGTGCCAGCAGCCGAGGCGGAATCTCCTACGAGCAGTACTTC. Protein: CASSRGGISYEQYF. V is TRBV3-1 and J is TRBJ2-7, with unresolved D. This CDR3 spans 14 amino acids. CDR1 LGHDT and CDR2 YNNKEL come from the germline V gene (reference sequence). Trimming removed 4 bases from V and 0 bases from J, with 10 bases in between.

This clone was detected many times. The CDR3 spells CASRPAGTGDAKLFF. Written as DNA, the CDR3 is TGTGCCAGCAGGCCTGCCGGGACAGGGGACGCAAAACTGTTTTTT. The V call is TRBV12-3 or TRBV12-4, the J call TRBJ1-4; 10 bases are shared with TRBD1. CDR3 length: 15 amino acids. Trimming cost V 6 bases and J 10 bases; bases outside gene matches: 11.

This clone was observed at least ten times. The genes are TRBV27 and TRBJ1-4; TRBD1 agrees at 7 bases. Germline V gene data show CDR1 as MNHEY and CDR2 as SMNVEV (reference sequence). J gave up 8 bases and V 5 bases, and 8 bases lay outside the gene matches. The CDR3 runs 14 residues. CDR3 in amino acids: CASSTRDSPEKLFF. In nucleotides, the CDR3 is TGTGCCAGCAGTACTCGGGACAGTCCAGAAAAACTGTTTTTT.

On this clone: The junction and the germline gene differ at one end; a read error may be behind it. V is TRBV6-2 or TRBV6-3 and J is TRBJ1-6; no reliable D call. CDR1 is MNHEY, CDR2 SVGEGT, per germline. The CDR3 is made up of 15 amino acids. Written as DNA, the CDR3 is TGTGCCAGCAGTTACTCACAGAGACCGGCTTCACCCCTCCAATTT. Its translation: CASSYSQRPASPLQF.

This clone was seen repeatedly, ten times or more. The chain uses TRBV5-1 and TRBJ2-1; TRBD1 agrees at 11 bases. Germline CDR1 reads SGHRS; CDR2 reads YFSETQ. The CDR3 extends over 14 amino acids. V lost 4 bases to trimming and J lost 9 bases; unmatched junction nucleotides: 6. In nucleotides, the CDR3 is TGCGCCAGCAGCGCGGGACAGGGGGGTAGTGAGCAGTTCTTC. It yields the protein CASSAGQGGSEQFF. The full variable domain, rest sourced from reference TRBV5-1 and TRBJ2-1, is KAGVTQTPRYLIKTRGQQVTLSCSPISGHRSVSWYQQTPGQGLQFLFEYFSETQRNKGNFPGRFSGRQFSNSRSEMNVSTLELGDSALYLCASSAGQGGSEQFFGPGTRLTVL.

This clone was seen at least ten times. Given a much more abundant clone one base away, this may be a read error. This chain joins TRBV12-3 or TRBV12-4 and TRBJ2-1; 8 nucleotides match TRBD2. Trimming removed 4 bases from V and 11 bases from J; junction bases left unmatched: 16. The CDR3 contains 16 residues. CDR3 loop: CASSWARAGEEGKQFF. The DNA of the CDR3 is TGTGCCAGCAGTTGGGCCCGAGCGGGGGAAGAGGGAAAGCAGTTCTTC.

The count of this clone is one. A much larger clone differs by one base, so this may be a read error. This sequence joins TRBV4-1 and TRBJ2-7; D gene ambiguous. The germline gives CDR1 MGHRA, CDR2 YSYEKL. The V end was cut by 1 base, the J end by 2 bases, with 9 bases between. The CDR3 loop spans 14 amino acids. The CDR3 coding sequence is TGCGCCAGCAGCCAAGGCAGTGGCGCCTACGAGCAGTACTTC. Translated, it gives CASSQGSGAYEQYF.

This clone was counted at least ten times. The chain links TRBV25-1 to TRBJ2-3; D gene uncertain. V gave up 2 bases and J gave up 2 bases, with 8 bases separating them. Germline loops: CDR1 MGHDK, CDR2 SYGVNS. The CDR3 runs to 14 residues. The DNA for the CDR3 is TGTGCCAGCAGTGAAGGGGTGATCACAGATACGCAGTATTTT. Translated: CASSEGVITDTQYF. Full variable domain (remainder filled in from reference TRBV25-1 and TRBJ2-3): EADIYQTPRYLVIGTGKKITLECSQTMGHDKMYWYQQDPGMELHLIHYSYGVNSTEKGDLSSESTVSRIRTEHFPLTLESARPSHTSQYLCASSEGVITDTQYFGPGTRLTVL.

This clone was detected only a few times. V and J are TRBV28 and TRBJ1-5; 9 nucleotides agree with TRBD1. Per germline, CDR1 MDHEN and CDR2 SYDVKM. The ends lost 10 bases at V and 2 bases at J; junction bases unmatched: 12. This CDR3 region has 16 residues. CDR3 DNA sequence: TGTGCCATCATTCCACAGACAGGGGGTGGCAATCAGCCCCAGCATTTT. Translation: CAIIPQTGGGNQPQHF. The full variable domain, rest sourced from reference TRBV28 and TRBJ1-5, is DVKVTQSSRYLVKRTGEKVFLECVQDMDHENMFWYRQDPGLGLRLIYFSYDVKMKEKGDIPEGYSVSREKKERFSLILESASTNQTSMYLCAIIPQTGGGNQPQHFGDGTRLSIL.

This clone showed up many times. The chain is built from TRBV6-1 and TRBJ2-7; D ambiguous. The CDR3 extends over 11 amino acids. Germline V gives CDR1 MNHNS, CDR2 SASEGT. V was cut by 5 bases and J by 4 bases, with 6 bases left in between. The CDR3 DNA follows: TGTGCCAGCAGTCGACTGTACGAGCAGTACTTC. This sequence encodes CASSRLYEQYF.

J is TRBJ2-1 and V is TRBV5-1; either TRBD1 or TRBD2 may fit D (6 bases each). The CDR3 sequence is 18 residues long. Germline CDR1 and CDR2: SGHRS and YFSETQ. V was clipped by 2 bases and J by 4 bases, with 22 bases between them. CDR3 sequence reads: CASSLSIGGLGDYNEQFF. The CDR3 DNA reads as TGCGCCAGCAGCTTAAGTATCGGGGGCCTAGGAGATTACAATGAGCAGTTCTTC.

This clone was observed a few times. Given a much more abundant clone one base away, this may be a read error. The rearrangement uses TRBV11-2 and TRBJ2-3; possibly TRBD2 for D (5 bases). The CDR3 runs 15 residues. With 2 bases removed from V and 6 bases from J, the gap between germline ends came to 15 bases. Germline CDR1 is SGHAT and CDR2 is FQNNGV. For the CDR3, the DNA is TGTGCCAGCAGCTTAAGCTTGGGAATAGCGGATACGCAGTATTTT. Translation: CASSLSLGIADTQYF.

This clone appeared many times. The chain joins TRBV11-1 to TRBJ2-3; D may be TRBD2 (5 bases). CDR1 SGHAT and CDR2 FQDESV come from the germline V gene (reference sequence). Trimming removed 6 bases at V and 1 base at J, with 23 bases between. The CDR3 length is 18 residues. This CDR3 reads CASSLPRPGLGGTDTQYF. The DNA of the CDR3 is TGTGCCAGCAGTCTACCCCGCCCGGGATTGGGTGGCACAGATACGCAGTATTTT.